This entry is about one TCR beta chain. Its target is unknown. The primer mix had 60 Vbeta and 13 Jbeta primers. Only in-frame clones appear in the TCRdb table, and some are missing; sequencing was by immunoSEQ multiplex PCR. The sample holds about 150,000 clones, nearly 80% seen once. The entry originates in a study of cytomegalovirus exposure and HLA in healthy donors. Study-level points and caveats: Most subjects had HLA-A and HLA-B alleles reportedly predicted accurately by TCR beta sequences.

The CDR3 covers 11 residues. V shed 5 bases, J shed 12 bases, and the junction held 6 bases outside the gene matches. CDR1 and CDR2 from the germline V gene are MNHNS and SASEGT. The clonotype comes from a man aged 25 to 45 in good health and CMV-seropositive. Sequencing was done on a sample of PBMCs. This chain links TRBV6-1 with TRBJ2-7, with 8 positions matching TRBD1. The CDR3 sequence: CASSQDRVLYF. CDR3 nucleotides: TGTGCCAGCAGTCAGGACAGGGTTTTGTACTTC.